What follows are 22 T cell receptor beta chains derived from one specimen sequenced in a study of cytomegalovirus exposure and HLA in healthy donors. Use of 60 Vbeta and 13 Jbeta primers characterized the PCR. The method was immunoSEQ multiplex PCR; TCRdb's version includes in-frame clones alone and lacks a portion of them. The top ten clones hold 7.4% of a sample with under 200,000 clones, approximately 80% of them seen once. The sample comprised PBMCs. The origin of the receptors is a male donor in good health and CMV-seropositive.

V and J are TRBV9 and TRBJ1-2; 10 bases are shared with TRBD1. The CDR3 is 17 amino acids. The ends lost 3 bases at V and 6 bases at J; junction bases unmatched: 14. Germline-derived CDR1 and CDR2 are SGDLS and YYNGEE. In DNA form, the CDR3 reads TGTGCCAGCAGCGCGACAGGGGGCCCCTCCCATATCGATGGCTACACCTTC. It translates to CASSATGGPSHIDGYTF. Based on the CDR3 plus reference TRBV9 and TRBJ1-2, the full variable domain is DSGVTQTPKHLITATGQRVTLRCSPRSGDLSVYWYQQSLDQGLQFLIQYYNGEERAKGNILERFSAQQFPDLHSELNLSSLELGDSALYFCASSATGGPSHIDGYTFGSGTRLTVV.

The table lists this clone with a count of one. The chain joins TRBV30 to TRBJ1-6; a weak D match, TRBD1 (6 bases). From germline, CDR1 is GTSNPN and CDR2 SVGIG (reference sequence). The CDR3 has 12 residues. The CDR3 spells CAIEGGFSPLHF. The CDR3 nucleotides read TGTGCAATCGAGGGGGGGTTCTCACCCCTCCACTTT. Full variable domain (missing parts from reference TRBV30 and TRBJ1-6): SQTIHQWPATLVQPVGSPLSLECTVEGTSNPNLYWYRQAAGRGLQLLFYSVGIGQISSEVPQNLSASRPQDRQFILSSKKLLLSDSGFYLCAIEGGFSPLHFGNGTRLTVT.

The gene calls are TRBV4-1 and TRBJ2-7; 8 positions agree with TRBD2. This CDR3 comprises 17 residues. V lost 3 bases, J lost 3 bases, and 13 bases stayed unmatched. Per the germline V gene, CDR1 is MGHRA and CDR2 is YSYEKL. DNA of the CDR3: TGCGCCAGCAGCCAGGGTCCCTTTAGCGGGAACCTCTACGAGCAGTACTTC. Translating gives CASSQGPFSGNLYEQYF.

The rearrangement links TRBV5-1 to TRBJ2-5; TRBD2 agrees at 8 bases. The germline gives CDR1 SGHRS, CDR2 YFSETQ. The length of the CDR3 is 17 residues. Trimming took 3 bases from V and 2 from J; bases not matched to a gene: 12. The CDR3 sequence is CASSSRPGGKRQETQYF. As DNA, the CDR3 is TGCGCCAGCAGCTCCAGGCCGGGGGGGAAGAGACAAGAGACCCAGTACTTC.

The chain employs TRBV2 and TRBJ1-4; TRBD1 is a possible D gene (5 bases). The length of the CDR3 is 13 residues. Germline loops: CDR1 SNHLY, CDR2 FYNNEI. V was trimmed by 8 bases and J by 8 bases, leaving 15 bases between them. CDR3 DNA: TGTGCCAGCCGGGGGGAAAATCCGGAAAAACTGTTTTTT. Translated, it gives CASRGENPEKLFF.

The sample holds a few counts of this clone. The rearrangement joins TRBV5-5 to TRBJ1-1; D gene ambiguous. This CDR3 has 14 residues. CDR1 and CDR2 from the germline V gene are SGHKS and YYEKEE (reference sequence). The ends were cut back, 1 base at V and 0 bases at J, with 7 bases in the middle. CDR3 nucleotide sequence: TGTGCCAGCAGCTTGCCAGGTATGAACACTGAAGCTTTCTTT. Amino acids: CASSLPGMNTEAFF.

This chain connects TRBV5-1 to TRBJ2-3; TRBD1 matches 12 bases. Germline CDR1 SGHRS, CDR2 YFSETQ. This CDR3 is 16 amino acids long. J gave up 1 base and V 4 bases, and 4 bases lay outside the gene matches. For the CDR3, the DNA is TGCGCCAGCAGCACCGGGACAGGGGGCGGCACAGATACGCAGTATTTT. Translating it yields CASSTGTGGGTDTQYF.

V is TRBV6-5 and J is TRBJ2-1, with D maybe TRBD2 (6 bases). The CDR3 covers 15 residues. Germline V CDR1 and CDR2: MNHEY, SVGAGI. Deletions cut 2 bases from V and 7 bases from J, with 15 bases between. This CDR3 is CASSYDRDWKNEQFF. The CDR3 coding sequence is TGTGCCAGCAGTTACGACCGGGACTGGAAAAATGAGCAGTTCTTC.

The V and J genes are TRBV6-5 and TRBJ1-1; 10 bases are a match to TRBD1. The trim removed 6 bases at V and 4 bases at J, leaving 5 bases unmatched. In germline, CDR1 is MNHEY, CDR2 SVGAGI. CDR3 length equals 14 residues. Here the CDR3 reads CASRRQGAGTEAFF. DNA for the CDR3: TGTGCCAGCAGAAGACAGGGGGCGGGCACTGAAGCTTTCTTT.

The rearrangement uses TRBV6-1 and TRBJ2-7; 7 bases match TRBD1. The CDR3 sequence is 15 residues long. J gave up 1 base and V 5 bases, and 8 bases lay outside the gene matches. CDR1 is MNHNS and CDR2 is SASEGT in the germline V gene. CDR3 in DNA: TGTGCCAGCAGTTCCATCGCAGGGGGATCCTACGAGCAGTACTTC. This sequence encodes CASSSIAGGSYEQYF.

The genes are TRBV27 and TRBJ2-7, with D maybe TRBD2 (6 bases). Trimming stripped 5 bases from V and 0 bases from J, with 11 bases between. The CDR3 covers 14 residues. CDR1 is MNHEY and CDR2 is SMNVEV in the germline V gene (reference sequence). CDR3 amino acids: CASSRAGSSYEQYF. DNA for the CDR3: TGTGCCAGCAGTCGGGCGGGGAGCTCCTACGAGCAGTACTTC.

The chain combines TRBV6-5 with TRBJ2-3; 9 bases line up with TRBD2. After removal of 2 bases from V and 5 bases from J, the junction contained 5 bases not matched to a gene. The CDR3 has 15 residues. Germline V gene sequence: CDR1 MNHEY, CDR2 SVGAGI. The DNA for the CDR3 is TGTGCCAGCAGTTACGGGCGGGGGGGCATAGATACGCAGTATTTT. It specifies CASSYGRGGIDTQYF.

This chain joins TRBV5-4 and TRBJ2-5; D is unresolved. From germline, CDR1 is SGHNT and CDR2 YYREEE (reference sequence). The V end lost 3 bases, the J end lost 5 bases, and 14 bases lay between the germline ends. The CDR3 contains 14 residues. CDR3 in amino acids: CASSSRLKTETQYF. The CDR3 region has the DNA TGTGCCAGCAGCTCGCGACTGAAGACGGAGACCCAGTACTTC.

V is TRBV7-9 and J is TRBJ2-3, with a weak D call TRBD1 (5 bases). Germline V lookup: CDR1 SEHNR, CDR2 FQNEAQ (reference sequence). The CDR3 has 13 amino acids. Deletions cut 6 bases from V and 4 bases from J, with 11 bases between. CDR3 DNA: TGTGCCAGCAGTATCCAGGGCCCAGATACGCAGTATTTT. This encodes CASSIQGPDTQYF.

This clone was seen a few times. The rearrangement links TRBV6-6 to TRBJ2-1; 7 nucleotides align to TRBD2. The germline V gene encodes CDR1 MNHNY and CDR2 SVGAGI (reference sequence). The V and J ends lost 5 bases and 1 base, in that order; junction bases with no gene match: 2. This CDR3 has 14 amino acids. CDR3 coding DNA: TGTGCCAGCAGTAGCGGGGAGTCCTACAATGAGCAGTTCTTC. This codes for CASSSGESYNEQFF.

This clone was recorded once. V gene TRBV7-9 combines with J gene TRBJ1-5, with TRBD1 matching 11 bases. V shed 0 bases and J 0 bases; nucleotides not matched to a gene: 4. The CDR3 totals 18 residues. Germline CDR1 and CDR2: SEHNR and FQNEAQ (reference sequence). The CDR3 nucleotides are TGTGCCAGCAGCTTAGCGAGTGGGACAGGGGGTAGCAATCAGCCCCAGCATTTT. Translated: CASSLASGTGGSNQPQHF.

The V and J genes are TRBV9 and TRBJ2-1, with 9 bases aligning to TRBD2. Germline V lookup: CDR1 SGDLS, CDR2 YYNGEE. Trimming at V came to 0 bases and at J to 10 bases, leaving 8 bases not matched to a gene. This CDR3 is built from 15 residues. CDR3 nucleotide sequence: TGTGCCAGCAGCGTAGGGAGCGGGGGGCTTGGGGAGCAGTTCTTC. Encoded protein: CASSVGSGGLGEQFF.

The V and J genes are TRBV29-1 and TRBJ1-1; 7 bases align to TRBD1. Germline CDR1 reads SQVTM; CDR2 reads ANQGSEA. J lost 7 bases, V lost 2 bases, and 19 bases had no gene match. This CDR3 region has 17 residues. CDR3 sequence (DNA): TGCAGCGTTGAACCCACCACTCTCATGAACAGGGGTGGTGAAGCTTTCTTT. This translates into CSVEPTTLMNRGGEAFF.

This clone was counted a few times. This chain uses TRBV20-1 with TRBJ1-3, with D unresolved. Germline CDR1 reads DFQATT; CDR2 reads SNEGSKA (reference sequence). The ends were cut back, 5 bases at V and 2 bases at J, with 4 bases in the middle. The length of the CDR3 is 11 residues. CDR3 protein: CSAETGNTIYF. CDR3 DNA: TGCAGTGCTGAGACTGGAAACACCATATATTTT.

The V and J genes are TRBV7-9 and TRBJ1-2; perhaps TRBD1 as D (6 bases). The CDR3 has 13 amino acids. Trimming pared 5 bases from V and 8 bases from J, leaving 15 bases between. Germline loops: CDR1 SEHNR, CDR2 FQNEAQ (reference sequence). CDR3 bases: TGTGCCAGCAGCCTAGGCGGGGGCCGAGGCTACACCTTC. It is translated as CASSLGGGRGYTF.

This clone was seen a handful of times. The gene calls are TRBV27 and TRBJ1-6, with D unresolved. Germline lookup yields CDR1 MNHEY and CDR2 SMNVEV (reference sequence). The CDR3 loop spans 13 amino acids. Trimming took off 5 bases at V and 10 bases at J, with 12 bases between the two ends. In DNA form, the CDR3 reads TGTGCCAGCAGTACGGTTCCCTCATCACCCCTCCACTTT. Protein product: CASSTVPSSPLHF.

V and J are TRBV7-2 and TRBJ2-2; D call uncertain. V gave up 5 bases and J gave up 4 bases, with 17 bases separating them. Germline lookup yields CDR1 SGHTA and CDR2 FQGNSA. The CDR3 spans 16 residues. The CDR3: CASSPTRGSSTGELFF. Written as DNA, the CDR3 is TGTGCCAGCAGCCCTACTCGAGGATCTAGCACCGGGGAGCTGTTTTTT.